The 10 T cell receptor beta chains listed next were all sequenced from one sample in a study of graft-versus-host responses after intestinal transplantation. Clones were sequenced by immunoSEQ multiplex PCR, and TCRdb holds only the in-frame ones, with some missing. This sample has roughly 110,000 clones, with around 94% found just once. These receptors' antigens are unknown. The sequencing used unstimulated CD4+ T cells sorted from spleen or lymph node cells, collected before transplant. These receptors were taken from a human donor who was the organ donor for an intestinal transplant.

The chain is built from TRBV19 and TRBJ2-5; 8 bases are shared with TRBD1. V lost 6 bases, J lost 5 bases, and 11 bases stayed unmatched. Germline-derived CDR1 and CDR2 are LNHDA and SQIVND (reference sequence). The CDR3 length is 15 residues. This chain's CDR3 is CASRLGQGERETQYF. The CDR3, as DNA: TGTGCCAGTAGACTCGGACAGGGAGAAAGGGAGACCCAGTACTTC.

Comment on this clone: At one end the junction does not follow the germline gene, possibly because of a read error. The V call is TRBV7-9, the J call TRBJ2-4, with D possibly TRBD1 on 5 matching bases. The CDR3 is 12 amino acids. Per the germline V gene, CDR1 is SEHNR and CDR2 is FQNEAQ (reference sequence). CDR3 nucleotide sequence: TGTGCCAGCAGCTTAGTCGGGCTGTGGGGCAACTTC. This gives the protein CASSLVGLWGNF. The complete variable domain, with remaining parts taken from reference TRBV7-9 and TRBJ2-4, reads DTGVSQNPRHKITKRGQNVTFRCDPISEHNRLYWYRQTLGQGPEFLTYFQNEAQLEKSRLLSDRFSAERPKGSFSTLEIQRTEQGDSAMYLCASSLVGLWGNFGAGTRLSVL.

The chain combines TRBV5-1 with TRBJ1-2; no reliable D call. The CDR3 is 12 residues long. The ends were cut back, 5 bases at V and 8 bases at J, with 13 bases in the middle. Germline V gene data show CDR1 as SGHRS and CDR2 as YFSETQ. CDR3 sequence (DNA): TGCGCCAGCAGGGGCGGCCTCGGGGGCTACACCTTC. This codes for CASRGGLGGYTF.

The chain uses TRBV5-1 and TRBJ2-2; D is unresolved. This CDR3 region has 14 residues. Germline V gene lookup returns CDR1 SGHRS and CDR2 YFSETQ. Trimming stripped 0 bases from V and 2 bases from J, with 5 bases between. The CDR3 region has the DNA TGCGCCAGCAGCTTGGACCATAACACCGGGGAGCTGTTTTTT. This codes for CASSLDHNTGELFF.

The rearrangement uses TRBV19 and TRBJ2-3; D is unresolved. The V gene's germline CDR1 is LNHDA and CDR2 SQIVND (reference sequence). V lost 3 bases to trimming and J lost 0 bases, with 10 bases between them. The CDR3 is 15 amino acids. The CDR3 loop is CASSMTGTSTDTQYF. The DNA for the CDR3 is TGTGCCAGTAGTATGACGGGCACTAGCACAGATACGCAGTATTTT.

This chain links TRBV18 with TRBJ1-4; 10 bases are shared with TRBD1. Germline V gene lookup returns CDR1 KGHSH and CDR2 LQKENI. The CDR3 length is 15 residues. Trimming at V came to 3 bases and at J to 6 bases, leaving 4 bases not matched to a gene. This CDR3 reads CASSPGQGRDEKLFF. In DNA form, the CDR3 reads TGTGCCAGCTCACCGGGACAGGGGAGAGATGAAAAACTGTTTTTT.

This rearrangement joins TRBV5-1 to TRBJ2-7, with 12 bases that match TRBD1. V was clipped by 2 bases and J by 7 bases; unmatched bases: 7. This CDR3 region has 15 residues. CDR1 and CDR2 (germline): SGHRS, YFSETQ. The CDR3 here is CASSLGTGGRGEQYF. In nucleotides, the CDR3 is TGCGCCAGCAGCTTAGGGACAGGGGGCCGGGGGGAGCAGTACTTC. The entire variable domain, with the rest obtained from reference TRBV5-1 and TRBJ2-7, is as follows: KAGVTQTPRYLIKTRGQQVTLSCSPISGHRSVSWYQQTPGQGLQFLFEYFSETQRNKGNFPGRFSGRQFSNSRSEMNVSTLELGDSALYLCASSLGTGGRGEQYFGPGTRLTVT.

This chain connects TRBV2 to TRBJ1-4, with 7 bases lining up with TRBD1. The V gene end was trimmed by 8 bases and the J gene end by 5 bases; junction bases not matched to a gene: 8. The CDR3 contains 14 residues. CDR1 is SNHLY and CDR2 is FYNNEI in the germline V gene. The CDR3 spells CASLGDRENEKLFF. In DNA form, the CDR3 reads TGTGCCAGCCTTGGGGACAGAGAAAATGAAAAACTGTTTTTT.

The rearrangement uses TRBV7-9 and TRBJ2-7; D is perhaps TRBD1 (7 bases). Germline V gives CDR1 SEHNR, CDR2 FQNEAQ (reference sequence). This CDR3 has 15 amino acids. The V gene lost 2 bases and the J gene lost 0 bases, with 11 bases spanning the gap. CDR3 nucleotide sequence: TGTGCCAGCAGCTTAAGACAGGGAGGCTCCTACGAGCAGTACTTC. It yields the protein CASSLRQGGSYEQYF. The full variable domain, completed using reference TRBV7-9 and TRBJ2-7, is DTGVSQNPRHKITKRGQNVTFRCDPISEHNRLYWYRQTLGQGPEFLTYFQNEAQLEKSRLLSDRFSAERPKGSFSTLEIQRTEQGDSAMYLCASSLRQGGSYEQYFGPGTRLTVT.

The CDR3: CASSSSSGTGELFF. CDR3 DNA: TGCGCCAGCAGTTCTAGCTCTGGCACCGGGGAGCTGTTTTTT. The chain joins TRBV10-2 to TRBJ2-2, with D possibly matching TRBD2 (5 bases). From germline, CDR1 is WSHSY and CDR2 SAAADI. The V gene lost 5 bases and the J gene lost 4 bases, with 11 bases spanning the gap. The length of the CDR3 is 14 residues.